These 30 T cell receptor beta chains were sequenced from one sample in a study of blood T cells in healthy people across ages. For the second PCR, which ran for about 6 to 11 cycles, a sample-barcoded 5' primer and a J-beta primer mix were used. TCRdb independently ran MiXCR on the 5' RACE reads; one entry per CDR3 protein. The sample has about 760,000 distinct CDR3 sequences, approximately 25% seen once; the top ten hold 8% to 10%. These records were also assigned to another study, of T cells of mothers and their children.

The sample comprised blood. These receptors came from a boy aged 5-17 years in good health.

The chain recombines TRBV6-4 with TRBJ2-1; TRBD2 matches at 7 bases. V trimming: 0 bases; J trimming: 9 bases; junction bases outside the gene matches: 2. This CDR3 has 13 amino acids. Germline V gene lookup returns CDR1 MRHNA and CDR2 SNTAGT. The CDR3 DNA sequence: TGTGCCAGCAGTGACTCTGGGGAGGGTGAGCAGTTCTTC. Translated, it gives CASSDSGEGEQFF.

The genes are TRBV29-1 and TRBJ2-3; D unclear. The CDR3 runs 11 residues. From germline, CDR1 is SQVTM and CDR2 ANQGSEA. Deletions cut 7 bases from V and 2 bases from J, with 7 bases between. CDR3 residues: CSAKNTDTQYF. The CDR3 DNA reads as TGCAGCGCCAAAAACACAGATACGCAGTATTTT.

This CDR3 reads CASSPGLAGTEQFF. The CDR3 nucleotides read TGTGCCAGCAGCCCGGGACTAGCGGGGACTGAGCAGTTCTTC. The rearrangement uses TRBV4-2 and TRBJ2-5, with TRBD2 matching over 13 bases. The DNA matches TRBJ2-1 better at its end, which makes the J call doubtful. The CDR3 spans 14 residues. CDR1 and CDR2 (germline): LGHNA, YNFKEQ.

This chain joins TRBV12-3 or TRBV12-4 and TRBJ1-3; TRBD1 aligns across 8 bases. Trimming removed 4 bases from V and 7 bases from J; junction bases left unmatched: 6. The CDR3 consists of 14 residues. In DNA form, the CDR3 reads TGTGCCAGCAGTTCCAGGGGGCGCCGGAACACCATATATTTT. The encoded protein is CASSSRGRRNTIYF.

The chain links TRBV7-8 to TRBJ2-5; D gene unclear. Trimming took off 5 bases at V and 2 bases at J, with 15 bases between the two ends. CDR1 and CDR2 (germline): SGHVS, FQNEAQ. This CDR3 comprises 15 residues. CDR3 nucleotides: TGTGCCAGCAGCGCCTTCGTTTGGTCACAAGAGACCCAGTACTTC. Protein: CASSAFVWSQETQYF.

This clonotype turned up a few times. J is TRBJ2-5 and V is TRBV29-1, with 9 nucleotides matching TRBD2. The better agreement between TRBJ2-1 and the DNA end casts doubt on the J call. Germline CDR1 reads SQVTM; CDR2 reads ANQGSEA. The CDR3 is 15 amino acids. The CDR3 region is CSAFSGRGGTETQFF. The CDR3 DNA reads as TGCAGCGCCTTTAGCGGGAGAGGGGGGACAGAGACCCAGTTCTTC.

Ten or more counts support this clonotype. V and J are TRBV3-1 and TRBJ2-1; D ambiguous. The CDR3 covers 12 residues. Germline loops: CDR1 LGHDT, CDR2 YNNKEL (reference sequence). V was shortened by 4 bases and J by 4 bases, with 5 bases between the two germline ends. CDR3 in DNA: TGTGCCAGCAGCCCCGGGTACAATGAGCAGTTCTTC. Translation gives CASSPGYNEQFF.

This clonotype was seen more than once but under ten times. The chain couples TRBV5-1 to TRBJ2-7; maybe TRBD1 (6 bases). V gave up 1 base and J gave up 0 bases, with 11 bases separating them. The germline CDR1 and CDR2 sequences are SGHRS and YFSETQ. The CDR3 contains 15 residues. CDR3 coding DNA: TGCGCCAGCAGCTTGCAGACAGGACACTCCTACGAGCAGTACTTC. It codes for CASSLQTGHSYEQYF.

This clonotype has a handful of counts. The chain recombines TRBV15 with TRBJ2-1; possibly TRBD2 for D (5 bases). Germline V gene sequence: CDR1 LNHNV, CDR2 YYDKDF (reference sequence). Trimming left V 4 bases short and J 2 bases short, with 12 bases between. The CDR3 is 15 residues long. The CDR3, as DNA: TGTGCCACCAGCAATACGGGGAATCCCTACAATGAGCAGTTCTTC. Protein product: CATSNTGNPYNEQFF.

The V and J genes are TRBV6-2 or TRBV6-3 and TRBJ2-5; D gene ambiguous. The V and J ends lost 7 bases and 3 bases respectively, with 12 bases between them. The CDR3 contains 13 residues. Germline CDR1 and CDR2: MNHEY and SVGEGT. Here the CDR3 reads CASNFWVEETQYF. In DNA, the CDR3 is TGTGCCAGCAATTTTTGGGTGGAAGAGACCCAGTACTTC.

This chain uses TRBV4-3 with TRBJ2-7; 8 positions match TRBD2. V was clipped by 1 base and J by 3 bases; unmatched bases: 5. The CDR3 contains 15 residues. The germline V gene has CDR1 LGHNA and CDR2 YSLEER. The CDR3 protein is CASSQGRGGNYEQYF. For the CDR3, the DNA is TGCGCCAGCAGCCAAGGTCGGGGGGGAAACTACGAGCAGTACTTC.

The V and J genes are TRBV7-9 and TRBJ1-1; D may be TRBD1 (5 bases). Germline V lookup: CDR1 SEHNR, CDR2 FQNEAQ (reference sequence). The CDR3 consists of 15 residues. V dropped 5 bases and J dropped 6 bases, with 19 bases sitting between them. CDR3 bases: TGTGCCAGCAGCCCAACAGGACTTACGGGCGCTGAAGCTTTCTTT. Translation gives CASSPTGLTGAEAFF.

V is TRBV2 and J is TRBJ2-1; D is uncertain. V was clipped by 3 bases and J by 0 bases, with 12 bases between them. Germline V gives CDR1 SNHLY, CDR2 FYNNEI. The CDR3 runs to 16 residues. CDR3: CASSDGVYSSYNEQFF. CDR3 nucleotides: TGTGCCAGCAGTGATGGAGTCTACTCCTCCTACAATGAGCAGTTCTTC. Full variable domain (remainder filled in from reference TRBV2 and TRBJ2-1): EPEVTQTPSHQVTQMGQEVILRCVPISNHLYFYWYRQILGQKVEFLVSFYNNEISEKSEIFDDQFSVERPDGSNFTLKIRSTKLEDSAMYFCASSDGVYSSYNEQFFGPGTRLTVL.

The chain employs TRBV6-2 or TRBV6-3 and TRBJ1-5, with 10 bases identical to TRBD1. J gave up 0 bases and V 5 bases, and 13 bases lay outside the gene matches. The germline gives CDR1 MNHEY, CDR2 SVGEGT. The CDR3 has 19 amino acids. The DNA for the CDR3 is TGTGCCAGCAGTAAGCAGACAGGGGGCGCCGATTATAGCAATCAGCCCCAGCATTTT. Amino acid sequence: CASSKQTGGADYSNQPQHF.

This sequence joins TRBV6-1 and TRBJ2-5; TRBD2 matches 8 bases. V was clipped by 11 bases and J by 3 bases; unmatched bases: 11. Germline V gives CDR1 MNHNS, CDR2 SASEGT. The CDR3 spans 14 residues. CDR3 DNA sequence: TGTGCCGGCGCTCGGAGAGCGGGGGAAGAGACCCAGTACTTC. This encodes CAGARRAGEETQYF.

This clonotype has more than one count but fewer than ten. The J gene is TRBJ2-1, the V gene TRBV27; D gene ambiguous. The tail of the sequence fits TRBJ2-7 better, so the J call may be wrong. The CDR3 length is 12 residues. The V gene's germline CDR1 is MNHEY and CDR2 SMNVEV (reference sequence). CDR3 nucleotide sequence: TGTGCCAGCAGTTTCGTCGGAAGGGAGCAGTACTTC. Protein product: CASSFVGREQYF.

This clonotype appeared a single time. The chain employs TRBV6-2 or TRBV6-3 and TRBJ1-2; weak D call: TRBD1 (6 bases). CDR1 MNHEY and CDR2 SVGEGT come from the germline V gene. The CDR3 spans 13 residues. V shed 6 bases and J shed 4 bases, with 12 bases lying between them. The CDR3 bases are TGTGCCAGCAGACTCAGGGGAGGCTATGGCTACACCTTC. Translating it yields CASRLRGGYGYTF.

The genes are TRBV11-2 and TRBJ2-7, with D unresolved. CDR3 length equals 15 residues. Trimming took 5 bases from V and 2 from J, leaving 16 bases between them. CDR1 and CDR2 (germline): SGHAT, FQNNGV. Here the CDR3 DNA reads TGTGCCAGCAGCCGCCTAGTCGGGCCCACCTACGAGCAGTACTTC. Translating gives CASSRLVGPTYEQYF.

This clonotype was seen a handful of times. This rearrangement joins TRBV10-3 to TRBJ1-1; unclear D gene. The germline CDR1 and CDR2 sequences are ENHRY and SYGVKD. CDR3 length: 14 residues. V lost 7 bases and J lost 1, with 13 bases in between. The CDR3 region is CAITPWRENTEAFF. The CDR3 nucleotides are TGTGCCATCACCCCCTGGAGGGAGAACACTGAAGCTTTCTTT.

This clonotype occurred a few times. V is TRBV7-2 and J is TRBJ2-7, with 10 bases aligning to TRBD2. The CDR3 sequence is 16 residues long. The germline CDR1 and CDR2 sequences are SGHTA and FQGNSA. Trimming cost V 4 bases and J 6 bases; bases outside gene matches: 12. For the CDR3, the DNA is TGTGCCAGCAGCTCCTTAGCGGGGGGTGACCTCGCCGAGCAGTACTTC. Its protein product is CASSSLAGGDLAEQYF. Together with reference TRBV7-2 and TRBJ2-7, the CDR3 gives the full variable domain: GAGVSQSPSNKVTEKGKDVELRCDPISGHTALYWYRQSLGQGLEFLIYFQGNSAPDKSGLPSDRFSAERTGGSVSTLTIQRTQQEDSAVYLCASSSLAGGDLAEQYFGPGTRLTVT.

V and J are TRBV6-2 or TRBV6-3 and TRBJ2-7; D gene ambiguous. The CDR3 consists of 11 residues. The V end was cut by 6 bases, the J end by 6 bases, with 9 bases between. Per the germline V gene, CDR1 is MNHEY and CDR2 is SVGEGT. Written as DNA, the CDR3 is TGTGCCAGCAGCCCCCGGGCCGAGCAGTACTTC. Protein product: CASSPRAEQYF.

In this sample, this clonotype turned up a few times. V and J are TRBV6-1 and TRBJ2-6; D is uncertain. V was clipped by 6 bases and J by 1 base, with 4 bases between them. This CDR3 has 13 amino acids. Germline lookup yields CDR1 MNHNS and CDR2 SASEGT. The CDR3 sequence is CASRQSGANVLTF. CDR3 in DNA: TGTGCCAGCAGGCAATCTGGGGCCAACGTCCTGACTTTC.

The chain links TRBV12-3 or TRBV12-4 to TRBJ2-1; tentatively, D is TRBD2 (6 bases). This CDR3 has 15 residues. V dropped 6 bases and J dropped 7 bases, with 19 bases sitting between them. In DNA, the CDR3 is TGTGCCAGCAGCGCGGAGGCGGGACCCAGGAATGAGCAGTTCTTC. It translates to CASSAEAGPRNEQFF.

The rearrangement joins TRBV20-1 to TRBJ2-1; no reliable D call. The CDR3 length is 17 residues. V gave up 0 bases and J gave up 8 bases, with 23 bases separating them. Looked up from germline, CDR1 is DFQATT and CDR2 is SNEGSKA (reference sequence). The CDR3 DNA reads as TGCAGTGCTAGAGATCTAATGGGTGCCGGCTATGGGGATGAGCAGTTCTTC. This sequence encodes CSARDLMGAGYGDEQFF.

This clonotype was picked up a small number of times. This chain joins TRBV7-9 and TRBJ2-5; 12 nucleotides agree with TRBD1. This CDR3 region has 16 residues. The J segment lost 5 bases and the V segment lost 3 bases, leaving 7 bases of the junction unmatched. The V gene's germline CDR1 is SEHNR and CDR2 FQNEAQ (reference sequence). The CDR3 DNA reads as TGTGCCAGCAGCTTTAACCGGGACAGGGGGCTGGAGACCCAGTACTTC. Translated, it gives CASSFNRDRGLETQYF. The full variable domain, completed using reference TRBV7-9 and TRBJ2-5, is DTGVSQNPRHKITKRGQNVTFRCDPISEHNRLYWYRQTLGQGPEFLTYFQNEAQLEKSRLLSDRFSAERPKGSFSTLEIQRTEQGDSAMYLCASSFNRDRGLETQYFGPGTRLLVL.

The rearrangement uses TRBV7-9 and TRBJ2-2, with D tentatively TRBD2 (5 bases). Germline CDR1 SEHNR, CDR2 FQNEAQ (reference sequence). This CDR3 spans 16 amino acids. Trimming shortened V by 5 bases and J by 4 bases, and 17 bases separated the two germline ends. DNA for the CDR3: TGTGCCAGCAGCCCGGTCGGGCTTGGGAGCACCGGGGAGCTGTTTTTT. Translation: CASSPVGLGSTGELFF.

The chain joins TRBV5-1 to TRBJ2-5, with TRBD2 identical over 7 bases. Germline CDR1 SGHRS, CDR2 YFSETQ. Losses at the gene ends were 4 bases for V and 1 base for J; bases not matched to a gene: 7. The CDR3 has 15 amino acids. The CDR3 reads CASSPRGESQETQYF. Here the CDR3 DNA reads TGCGCCAGCAGCCCCCGGGGGGAGAGCCAAGAGACCCAGTACTTC.

In DNA form, the CDR3 reads TGCAGCGTTGGTTCCTCCTACGAGCAGTACTTC. Amino acids: CSVGSSYEQYF. J is TRBJ2-7 and V is TRBV29-1; D remains unclear. Trimming left V 4 bases short and J 0 bases short, with 4 bases between. The CDR3 totals 11 residues. CDR1 SQVTM and CDR2 ANQGSEA come from the germline V gene.

This clonotype has more than one count but fewer than ten. The chain employs TRBV4-3 and TRBJ1-2, with 8 positions matching TRBD1. The CDR3 is 15 residues long. CDR1 and CDR2 (germline): LGHNA, YSLEER. V was clipped by 4 bases and J by 6 bases; unmatched bases: 10. CDR3 residues: CASSPFGTGPDGYTF. The CDR3 DNA follows: TGCGCCAGCAGCCCCTTCGGGACAGGACCGGATGGCTACACCTTC.

This clonotype was counted many times. The chain combines TRBV29-1 with TRBJ2-5, with TRBD2 identical over 7 bases. Germline CDR1 reads SQVTM; CDR2 reads ANQGSEA. J was trimmed by 3 bases and V by 7 bases; bases with no gene match: 5. The CDR3 is 12 amino acids. The CDR3 nucleotides read TGCAGCGAAAAAACTAGCGAAGAGACCCAGTACTTC. It encodes CSEKTSEETQYF.